This TCR beta chain stems from a study of Graves' ophthalmopathy and Graves' hyperthyroidism (dated by TCRdb to 2017 to 2018). For the wider study: A patient counted as having stable hyperthyroidism if there was no progression to ophthalmopathy within 18 months of follow-up. TCR beta repertoire signatures were used to distinguish Graves' ophthalmopathy from Graves' hyperthyroidism and to predict progression to ophthalmopathy. In about six hyperthyroidism patients, T-cell repertoires of thyroid tissue and blood were compared. Following sampling, methimazole starting at 30 mg daily was administered to hyperthyroidism patients, and high-dose intravenous methylprednisolone was administered to ophthalmopathy patients. An independent validation cohort was composed of roughly 19 hyperthyroidism patients and 17 patients who later progressed from hyperthyroidism to ophthalmopathy. In total, 120 to 150 blood samples were TCR-sequenced: fewer than 50 ophthalmopathy, roughly 77 hyperthyroidism and around 17 hyperthyroidism-to-ophthalmopathy patients. To explore V-J signatures that distinguish ophthalmopathy from hyperthyroidism, a discovery set of about 99 patients was enrolled, made up of more than 40 with ophthalmopathy and fewer than 60 with stable hyperthyroidism. Summary of the overall study and its limitations: Most expanded thyroid clonotypes with frequency above 0.001 were also detected in blood, suggesting blood repertoires may reflect the thyroid immune response. In validation, the model predicted ophthalmopathy progression with about 70% sensitivity and approximately 78% specificity; some 13 predicted patients were CT-confirmed with GO in a median of approximately 6.5 months. In cross-validation, the 13-signature model distinguished ophthalmopathy from stable hyperthyroidism with less than 90% sensitivity and 81% to 82% specificity, while in the test set the corresponding values were about 80% and 75%. No statistical method was used to set the sample size in advance, and the investigators knew which group each participant was assigned to.

The CDR3 spans 16 residues, from the cysteine through the phenylalanine. The only DNA kept is the CDR3, 48 bases in frame from the first base. The germline V gene specifies MNHEY as CDR1 and SVGAGI as CDR2. V trim: 5 bases; J trim: 5 bases; unmatched bases: 9. Hyperthyroidism patients were newly diagnosed, with disease duration under 2 months, and aged 18 to 65 years. Patients with other autoimmune diseases, uncontrolled infections, pregnancy or lactation were excluded. Diagnosis was based on clinical symptoms, serum thyroxine, TRAb, thyroid ultrasound and orbital computed tomography. Total RNA was extracted with Trizol reagent and quality-checked on an Agilent 2100 Bioanalyzer. This clonotype has a count of ten or more. Its antigen is unknown. No base quality values were provided; no much bigger clone lies one nucleotide off. TCR beta CDR3 regions were amplified from RNA transcripts for repertoire sequencing. HTBI primers and the Qiagen OneStep RT-PCR kit were used in a first-round RT-PCR, which was followed by a second-round multiplex PCR, size selection and purification. The libraries underwent paired-end sequencing with 100 bp reads on an Illumina HiSeq2000. From the authors' description of their analysis: SOAPnuke was used for read processing, and reads with adapters, uncalled bases, a mean Phred below 15, or no exact constant-primer or identifier match were discarded. COPE v1.2.5 was used to merge high-quality paired reads. Unique nucleotide sequences were defined as clonotypes and aligned to IMGT TRB V, D and J references using MiTCR v1.1. The analysis was limited to V-J combinations with a frequency above 0.0001, which together covered 99.2% of repertoires. For each V-J combination, a TCR clonal expansion and chaos score was defined as F50 clonal expansion divided by the chaos observed in the TCRdist matrix. Features were reduced by Welch's t-statistics and random forest to around 13 V-J combinations, which fed a naive Bayes classifier. The similarity between thyroid and blood repertoires was quantified using the Morisita-Horn index. In-frame beta chains were kept once TCRdb had trimmed the public reads at Q25 with fastp and called clones with MiXCR. CDR3 protein duplicates are merged, each entry listing the most common genes and DNA. The V and J calls and clone size come from TCRdb's table, not from the authors' own analysis. The sample table shows a few hundred thousand distinct CDR3 sequences, and under 45% are seen once. Of the sample, about 4% falls within the top ten clones.

The sequence was obtained from an adult man with Graves' hyperthyroidism. The rearranged chain carries TRBV6-5 and TRBJ1-6, with 7 bases aligning to TRBD1. The sequenced material came from peripheral blood or thyroid tissue (not recorded which). The DNA is as follows: TGTGCCAGCAGTCCACTACAGGGGAAAGATAATTCACCCCTCCACTTT. Its product reads: CASSPLQGKDNSPLHF.